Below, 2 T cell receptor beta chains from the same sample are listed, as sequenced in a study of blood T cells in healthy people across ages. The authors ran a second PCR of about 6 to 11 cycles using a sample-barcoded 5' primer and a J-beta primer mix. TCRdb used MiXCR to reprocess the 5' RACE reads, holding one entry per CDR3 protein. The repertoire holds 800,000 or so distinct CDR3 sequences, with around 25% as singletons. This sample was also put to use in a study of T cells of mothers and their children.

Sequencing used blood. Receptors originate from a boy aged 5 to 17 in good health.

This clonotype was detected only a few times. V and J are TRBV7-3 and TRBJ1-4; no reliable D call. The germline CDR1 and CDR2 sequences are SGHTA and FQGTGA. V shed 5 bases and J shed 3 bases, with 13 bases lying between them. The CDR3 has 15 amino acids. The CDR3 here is CASSRTAGANEKLFF. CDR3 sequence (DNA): TGTGCCAGCAGCAGGACGGCTGGGGCTAATGAAAAACTGTTTTTT. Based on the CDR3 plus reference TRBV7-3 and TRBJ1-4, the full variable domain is GAGVSQTPSNKVTEKGKYVELRCDPISGHTALYWYRQSLGQGPEFLIYFQGTGAADDSGLPNDRFFAVRPEGSVSTLKIQRTERGDSAVYLCASSRTAGANEKLFFGSGTQLSVL.

CDR3 nucleotides: TGTGCCAGCGAACCCATTACTGTGGCGGGGCACACTGAAGCTTTCTTT. Amino acids: CASEPITVAGHTEAFF. The V and J genes are TRBV28 and TRBJ1-1; weak D call: TRBD1 (5 bases). V was trimmed by 8 bases and J by 3 bases, leaving 22 bases between them. Germline values: CDR1 MDHEN, CDR2 SYDVKM. The CDR3 spans 16 residues. Using reference TRBV28 and TRBJ1-1 for the parts outside the CDR3, the full variable domain is DVKVTQSSRYLVKRTGEKVFLECVQDMDHENMFWYRQDPGLGLRLIYFSYDVKMKEKGDIPEGYSVSREKKERFSLILESASTNQTSMYLCASEPITVAGHTEAFFGQGTRLTVV.